In this sample, the clone carrying this T cell receptor (beta chain) turned up a few times. Time point of the sample: blood at routine non-recurrence follow-up after resection. Unsorted samples of tumor, nontumor lung or frozen PBMC had their whole RNA sequenced. The sample belongs to a study of spatial heterogeneity in lung cancer. TCRdb itself ran the 5' RACE reads through MiXCR, one entry per CDR3 protein. The sample has some 43,000 distinct CDR3 sequences, about 10% seen once; the top ten hold 17%. V shed 0 bases and J shed 2 bases, with 8 bases lying between them. CDR3 length: 14 amino acids. The TCR comes from a female donor with early-stage non-small cell lung cancer. The chain uses TRBV12-3 or TRBV12-4 and TRBJ2-7; D call uncertain. Sequenced material: PBMCs, taken at follow-up. CDR3 in DNA: TGTGCCAGCAGTTTAGCGTCACGTCCCTACGAGCAGTACTTC. Its translation: CASSLASRPYEQYF.